This T cell receptor (beta chain) appears in the sequencing data of a study of regulatory T cells in long-lasting Graves disease. Study results and caveats: Persistent cases favored TRBV28, TRBJ1-2 and TRBJ2-5. Examination was confined to peripheral blood, excluding thyroid tissue. Having few samples may have compromised the accuracy. New patients shared about 880 public clonotypes, fewer than the approximately 2,500 shared by persistent patients.

This clonotype was recorded many times. Its antigen is unknown. The J segment lost 4 bases and the V segment lost 9 bases, leaving 3 bases of the junction unmatched. CDR3 length: 12 amino acids. Germline CDR1 reads SNHLY; CDR2 reads FYNNEI. As for time point: persistent/refractory GD, antithyroid drugs over 5 years with positive TRAb. RNA extracted from PBMCs served as the sequencing template. The authors built TCR beta libraries using iRepertoire HTBI primers and Arm-PCR of CDR3 regions. TCRdb re-derived calls from the multiplex PCR reads in MiXCR, one entry per CDR3 protein. The sample holds hundreds of thousands of distinct CDR3 sequences, around 30% seen once.

The origin of this receptor is a female donor with Graves disease. Specimen: peripheral blood mononuclear cells (PBMCs), collected when the disease was refractory, from a patient treated with antithyroid drugs. The chain links TRBV2 to TRBJ2-5; the match to TRBD1 covers 9 bases. CDR3 amino acids: CARGTGRETQYF. The CDR3 coding sequence is TGTGCCAGAGGGACAGGGAGAGAGACCCAGTACTTC.